This T cell receptor (beta chain) was recovered during a study of cytomegalovirus exposure and HLA in healthy donors (dated by TCRdb to 2016 to 2017). In terms of the full investigation: In an earlier analysis of roughly 500 of the donors, around 300 Gb of sequence data and approximately 120 million unique TCR beta sequences from about 190 million T cells were reported. About 320 gigabases of sequencing data and 78 million or so unique TCR sequences were included in an early release covering about 700 HLA-typed donors. Among the roughly 390 genotyped donors, approximately 76% belonged to the genetic ancestry cluster associated with self-reported Caucasian donors. The study was designed to test whether signatures of past pathogen exposure could be identified by cataloging public T cell receptors. Using immunosequencing, the study profiled T cell repertoires from 666 subjects and related those repertoires to cytomegalovirus serostatus. Along with the approximately 600-subject first cohort, a separate validation cohort of over a hundred different subjects was used. To predict cytomegalovirus infection status, the study brought together high-throughput TCR immunosequencing, statistical association of individual TCRs with disease status, and machine learning. To study patterns of TCR occurrence, a later analysis re-analyzed previously published TCR beta repertoires from around 670 donors and added high-resolution HLA genotyping. Rather than drawing on any new phenotypic data, the later analysis identified candidate immune exposures from TCR beta sequences and the way those sequences occurred across donors. To decide whether each TCR beta V gene segment behaved as functional or pseudogenic, an earlier analysis of 587 of the donors relied on high-throughput TCR beta sequencing. Donor age, sex, ethnicity and CMV serostatus were compiled together with the repertoire data. A later genetic analysis used genome-wide SNP genotypes for about three fifths of the roughly 700 donors, treating that subset as a discovery cohort. Every discovery cohort repertoire had been produced on one sequencing platform. Both class I and class II loci were covered by HLA typing, at four-digit resolution. The number of typed donors differed by locus: roughly 620-630 for A, B, C, DRB1 and DQB1; some 500 for DQA1; around 580 for DPA1; and approximately 450 for DPB1. Roughly five DR-DQ haplotypes were handled as single units for association and clustering, since linkage in the cohort was strong. Among about 360 genotyped donors of the cohort, an average of around 240,000 unique TCR beta nucleotide sequences were sequenced per donor, about a sixth of them non-productive.

The germline V gene specifies MNHEY as CDR1 and SVGAGI as CDR2. V loses 7 bases, J loses 3 bases, and the germline ends lie 15 bases apart. The CDR3 contains 14 residues, cysteine and phenylalanine counted. Only the CDR3 region is kept as DNA, spanning 42 bases read in frame from base 1. Libraries were built with the immunoSEQ multiplex PCR assay. A mixture of 60 forward primers for TCR Vbeta segments and 13 reverse primers for TCR Jbeta segments was used in the multiplex PCR. The CDR3 region of rearranged TCR beta genes was amplified from genomic DNA with a multiplex PCR assay. On the Illumina HiSeq System, the amplified TCR beta libraries were sequenced as 87-base-pair reads. The study's own analysis went as follows. A later analysis counted about 80 million unique TCR beta chains across the 666 repertoires, and roughly 11 million of these chains were shared by at least two donors. Raw reads were error-corrected and collapsed into unique sequences by a nearest-neighbor algorithm in which closely related sequences were merged to remove PCR and sequencing errors. CDR3 sequences were aligned to IMGT reference sequences to assign V, D and J gene segments. For a sequence to be retained, at least a six-nucleotide match to both a V gene segment and a J gene segment was required. A rearrangement counted as productive if the CDR3 had no stop codons and remained in frame with V and J, and every other rearrangement counted as non-productive. Following IMGT convention, CDR3 was defined as the stretch from the second conserved V-encoded cysteine up to the conserved J-encoded phenylalanine. Sequences without an unambiguous match to a single V gene segment were excluded from the earlier analysis of a few hundred of the donors. In an earlier analysis of approximately 610 of the donors, V segments were called functional above 56.7% productive rearrangements and were called segregating when the between-donor standard deviation exceeded 5%. A statistical classification framework was built for diagnosing cytomegalovirus status from the catalog of TCR beta chain sequences. A later analysis assigned V and J genes by comparing TCR nucleotide sequences with IMGT/GENE-DB human TR gene sequences. Using the TCRdist pipeline, a later analysis assigned CDR3 sequences along with most-parsimonious VDJ recombination scenarios. In a later analysis, each TCR beta chain was defined by its CDR3 amino acid sequence together with its V-gene family, and reads without a unique V-gene family were excluded. In a later analysis, several hundred highly shared, low-generation-probability nucleotide sequences were removed to address suspected cross-contamination and a sequencing artifact. For each public chain, a later analysis derived a clonal expansion index from normalized ranks of inferred template counts within each repertoire. In a later analysis, generation probabilities were computed with a VDJ recombination model fitted to out-of-frame rearrangements, and the resulting probabilities were checked against IGoR. Hypergeometric tests were used in a later analysis to score TCR-TCR, TCR-HLA and TCR-CMV co-occurrence, with a repertoire-size bias correction applied to the TCR pairs. In a later analysis, false discovery rates were estimated by permuting HLA or CMV assignments 20 times. A later analysis grouped co-occurring TCRs with DBSCAN, adding TCRdist sequence similarity when clustering within HLA-allele-positive subsets. Repertoires with fewer than 30,000 or more than 120,000 public chains were left out of co-occurrence clustering, as were five repertoires with anomalous nucleotide sharing. What TCRdb holds here is the immuneACCESS table cut down to in-frame rearrangements. Part of the clones is not present; checked against another copy, under half of the missing clones reflect an unresolved V gene, and the others are unexplained. D and trimming come from the DNA, and the V and J calls and clone size come from that table. This sample's listing comprises about 140,000 clones. 0.96% of the sample is taken by the ten largest.

In total, 630 or so healthy bone marrow donors made up the cohort. At the time of sampling, all cohort members were nominally healthy, though unrecorded immune exposures were likely present. The donor tested CMV seronegative and was one of the 352 seronegative cohort members. Every donor gave a peripheral blood sample, and the peripheral blood mononuclear cells from that sample were used for TCR beta sequencing. The Qiagen DNeasy Blood Extraction Kit was used to extract genomic DNA from the blood cell samples. Regarding this clone: The specificity of this receptor is unknown.

General findings and caveats noted by the study authors: A total of fewer than 200 TCR beta chains were listed by the study as associated with cytomegalovirus. Across donors, most TCR sequences were observed very rarely, whereas some public TCRs were present in many individuals. Immune exposure information for the cohort was limited to CMV serostatus. The authors suggested that the approach could potentially be extended to other disease states and immunological phenotypes. Only TCR beta chains were sequenced in this cohort, and the absence of alpha or paired-chain data limited detectable features. Presence/absence analyses assumed roughly uniform sequencing depth across donors, an assumption that may not hold. In a later analysis, HLA-associated TCR beta chains showed more clonal expansion and lower generation probabilities than non-associated chains that were equally common. When HLA alleles, especially DR and DQ, strongly co-occurred, TCR associations were difficult to assign to individual alleles. A few of the identified cytomegalovirus-associated TCR beta chains were confirmed in vitro to be specific for cytomegalovirus antigens. The classifier was reported to diagnose cytomegalovirus status with high specificity and sensitivity in both the original cohort and the validation cohort. Correlated functional status among segregating V segments might reflect linkage disequilibrium, but an unknown experimental factor could not be ruled out. Most CMV-associated TCR beta chains appeared to be HLA-restricted in a later analysis, and the HLA associations seemed to be driven largely by CMV exposure. In an earlier analysis of 587 of the donors, most TCR beta V segments appeared in productive rearrangements about 87% or about 30% of the time, broadly matching IMGT annotations. A later analysis found that TCR association rates varied across HLA loci, with DRB1 alleles showing the most associated TCRs and HLA-C alleles the fewest. A further reported finding was that TCR beta sequences accurately predicted the HLA-A and HLA-B alleles for most subjects in the first cohort. According to a later genetic analysis, donors in an Asian-associated ancestry cluster had fewer N-insertions in productive TCRs than the roughly 670-donor mean. A cluster of highly shared sequence variants was judged likely to be a technical artifact of the sequencing pipeline. Because HLA typing was unavailable for some donors at each locus, only the typed subset was used in association tests. Because the 87-base-pair reads could not distinguish some IMGT-functional V segments, including TRBV6-2 and TRBV6-3, those segments were excluded. A later analysis associated about 18,000 TCR beta sequences with specific HLA alleles at a false discovery rate of 0.05. According to a later analysis, parvovirus B19, influenza, CMV and Epstein-Barr virus appeared linked to several top co-occurrence clusters. Because counts were too low, under 20 rarely observed V segments, including chromosome 9 orphons, were left out of the earlier analysis of roughly 600 of the donors. An association between a missense DCLRE1C variant and V-gene and J-gene trimming of TCR beta chains was found in a later genetic analysis and replicated in an independent cohort.

The receptor chain draws on TRBV6-5 and TRBJ1-2; no confident D gene assignment can be made. The TCR comes from a male donor in good health and CMV-seronegative. Sequenced sample: PBMCs. The DNA sequence follows: TGTGCCAGCACCCAAGCGGCGCGGTACTATGGCTACACCTTC. It is translated as CASTQAARYYGYTF.